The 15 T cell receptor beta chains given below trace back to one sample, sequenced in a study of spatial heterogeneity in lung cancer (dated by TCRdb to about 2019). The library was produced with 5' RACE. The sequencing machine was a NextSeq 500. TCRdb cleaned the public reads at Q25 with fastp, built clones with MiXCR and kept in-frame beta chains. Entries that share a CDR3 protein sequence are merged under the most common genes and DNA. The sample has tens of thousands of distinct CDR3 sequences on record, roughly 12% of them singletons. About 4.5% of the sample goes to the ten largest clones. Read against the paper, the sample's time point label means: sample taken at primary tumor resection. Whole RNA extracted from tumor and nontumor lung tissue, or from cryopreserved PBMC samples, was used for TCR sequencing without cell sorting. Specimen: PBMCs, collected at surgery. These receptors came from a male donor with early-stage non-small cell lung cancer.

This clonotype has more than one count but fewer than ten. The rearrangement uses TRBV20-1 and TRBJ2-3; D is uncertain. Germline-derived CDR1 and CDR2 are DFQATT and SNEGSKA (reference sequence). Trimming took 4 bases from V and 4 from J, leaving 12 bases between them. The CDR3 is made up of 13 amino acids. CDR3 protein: CSATPGSADTQYF. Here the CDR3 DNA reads TGCAGTGCTACCCCGGGTAGTGCAGATACGCAGTATTTT.

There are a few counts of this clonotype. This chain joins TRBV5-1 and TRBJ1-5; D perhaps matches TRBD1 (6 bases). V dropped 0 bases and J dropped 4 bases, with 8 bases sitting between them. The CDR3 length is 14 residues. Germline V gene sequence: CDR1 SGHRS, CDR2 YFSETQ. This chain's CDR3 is CASSLGQDNQPQHF. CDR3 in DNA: TGCGCCAGCAGCTTGGGACAGGATAATCAGCCCCAGCATTTT.

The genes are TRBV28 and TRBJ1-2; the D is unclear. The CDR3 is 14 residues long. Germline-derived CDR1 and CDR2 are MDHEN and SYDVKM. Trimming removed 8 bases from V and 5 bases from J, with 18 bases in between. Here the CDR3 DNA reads TGTGCCAGCGAAATGAGAGGGTTCGAATATGGCTACACCTTC. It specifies CASEMRGFEYGYTF.

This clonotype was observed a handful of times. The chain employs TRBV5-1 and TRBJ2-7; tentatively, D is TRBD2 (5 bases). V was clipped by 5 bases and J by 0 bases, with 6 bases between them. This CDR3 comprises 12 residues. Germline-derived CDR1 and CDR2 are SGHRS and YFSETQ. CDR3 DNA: TGCGCCAGCAGTCGGGACTCCTACGAGCAGTACTTC. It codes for CASSRDSYEQYF.

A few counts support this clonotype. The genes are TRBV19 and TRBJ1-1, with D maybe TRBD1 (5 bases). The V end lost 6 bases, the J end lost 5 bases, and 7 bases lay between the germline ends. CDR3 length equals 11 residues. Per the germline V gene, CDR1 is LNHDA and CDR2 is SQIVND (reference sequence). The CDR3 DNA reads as TGTGCCAGTAGCAAGGGGACTGAAGCTTTCTTT. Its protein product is CASSKGTEAFF.

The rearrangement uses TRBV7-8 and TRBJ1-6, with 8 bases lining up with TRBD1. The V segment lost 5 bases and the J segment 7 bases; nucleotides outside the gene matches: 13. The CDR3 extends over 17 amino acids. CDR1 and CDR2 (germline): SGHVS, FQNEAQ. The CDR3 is CASSLLDRAYDNSPLHF. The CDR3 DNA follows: TGTGCCAGCAGCCTCTTGGACAGGGCTTACGACAATTCACCCCTCCACTTT.

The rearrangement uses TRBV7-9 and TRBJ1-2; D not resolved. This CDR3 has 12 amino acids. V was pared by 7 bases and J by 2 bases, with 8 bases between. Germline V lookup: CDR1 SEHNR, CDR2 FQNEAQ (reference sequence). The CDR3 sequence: CASNKDNYGYTF. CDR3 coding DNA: TGTGCCAGCAACAAGGACAACTATGGCTACACCTTC.

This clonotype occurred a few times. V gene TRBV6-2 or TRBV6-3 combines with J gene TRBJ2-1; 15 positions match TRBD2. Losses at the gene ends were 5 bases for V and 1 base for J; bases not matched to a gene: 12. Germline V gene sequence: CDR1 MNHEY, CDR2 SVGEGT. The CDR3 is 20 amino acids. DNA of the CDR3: TGTGCCAGCAGTACACAATTAGGGACTAGCGGGAGGTTGTCCTACAATGAGCAGTTCTTC. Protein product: CASSTQLGTSGRLSYNEQFF.

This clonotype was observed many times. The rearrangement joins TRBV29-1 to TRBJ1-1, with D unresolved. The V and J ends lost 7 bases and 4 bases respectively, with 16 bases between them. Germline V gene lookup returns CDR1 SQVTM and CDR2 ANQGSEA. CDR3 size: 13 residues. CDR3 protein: CSATDLPGTEAFF. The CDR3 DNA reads TGCAGCGCGACCGACCTGCCGGGCACTGAAGCTTTCTTT.

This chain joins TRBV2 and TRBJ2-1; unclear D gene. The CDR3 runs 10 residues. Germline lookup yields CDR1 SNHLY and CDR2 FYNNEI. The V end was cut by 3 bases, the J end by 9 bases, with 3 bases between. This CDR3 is CASSETEQFF. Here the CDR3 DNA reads TGTGCCAGCAGTGAGACTGAGCAGTTCTTC.

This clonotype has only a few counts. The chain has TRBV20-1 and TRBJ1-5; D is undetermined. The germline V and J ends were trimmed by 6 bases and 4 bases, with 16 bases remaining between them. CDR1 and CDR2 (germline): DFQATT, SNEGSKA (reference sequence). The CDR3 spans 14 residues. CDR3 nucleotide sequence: TGCAGTGCCCGGGGTCTTGATTGGAATCAGCCCCAGCATTTT. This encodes CSARGLDWNQPQHF.

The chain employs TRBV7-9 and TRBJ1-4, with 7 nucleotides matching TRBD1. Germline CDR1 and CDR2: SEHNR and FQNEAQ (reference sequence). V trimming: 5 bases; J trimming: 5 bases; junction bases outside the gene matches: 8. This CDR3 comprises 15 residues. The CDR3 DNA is TGTGCCAGCAGCAAGACAGGGACACAAAATGAAAAACTGTTTTTT. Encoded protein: CASSKTGTQNEKLFF.

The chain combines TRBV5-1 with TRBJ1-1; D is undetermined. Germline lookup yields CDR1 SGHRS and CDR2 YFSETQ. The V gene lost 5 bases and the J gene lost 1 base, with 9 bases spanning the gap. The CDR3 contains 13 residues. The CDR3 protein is CASRFDTNTEAFF. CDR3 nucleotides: TGCGCCAGCAGGTTCGACACGAACACTGAAGCTTTCTTT.

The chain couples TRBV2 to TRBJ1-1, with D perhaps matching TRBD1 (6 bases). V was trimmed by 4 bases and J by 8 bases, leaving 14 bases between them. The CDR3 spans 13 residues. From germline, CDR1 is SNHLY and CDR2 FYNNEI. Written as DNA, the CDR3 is TGTGCCAGCAGTGCTACGGACAGCCCCGAAGCTTTCTTT. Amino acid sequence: CASSATDSPEAFF. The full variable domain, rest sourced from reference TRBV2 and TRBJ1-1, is EPEVTQTPSHQVTQMGQEVILRCVPISNHLYFYWYRQILGQKVEFLVSFYNNEISEKSEIFDDQFSVERPDGSNFTLKIRSTKLEDSAMYFCASSATDSPEAFFGQGTRLTVV.

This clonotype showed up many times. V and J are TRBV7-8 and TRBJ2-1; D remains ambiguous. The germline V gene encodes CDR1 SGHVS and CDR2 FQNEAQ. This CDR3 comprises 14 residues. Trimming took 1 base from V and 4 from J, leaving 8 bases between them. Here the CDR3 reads CASSLVGDYNEQFF. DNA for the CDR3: TGTGCCAGCAGCTTAGTTGGGGATTACAATGAGCAGTTCTTC.